A selection of T cell receptor beta chains follows, all from one sample in a study of beta chain features in type 1 diabetes. TCRdb's table, derived via immunoSEQ multiplex PCR, lists solely in-frame clones and lacks some. Here the sample spans about 280,000 clones, about 15% being singletons. The sequencing sample was made of naive CD4+ T cells from blood. Receptors originate from a man aged 18 to 30 with type 1 diabetes. CDR3s include the opening cysteine and the closing phenylalanine or tryptophan. The D gene is left open where the match is weak. Where a row states a size, it is once, few, many or the class of an expanded clone; other rows omit it.

clone_size	d_call	v_call	j_call	cdr3_nt	cdr3_aa
few	TRBD2	TRBV28	TRBJ2-3	TGTGCCAGCAGTTTAGTAGCGGGGGCCACAGATACGCAGTATTTT	CASSLVAGATDTQYF
few	TRBD1	TRBV30	TRBJ2-1	TGTGCCTGGGCCCAACGGGACAGGGAGTTCTTC	CAWAQRDREFF
NA	NA	TRBV9	TRBJ2-7	TGTGCCAGCAGCGTAGAATACTCGGGCGAGCAGTACTTC	CASSVEYSGEQYF
NA	TRBD2	TRBV6-1	TRBJ2-7	TGTGCCAGCAGTGAACCTACTAGCGGGGTCTCCTACGAGCAGTACTTC	CASSEPTSGVSYEQYF
few	NA	TRBV18	TRBJ2-6	TGTGCCAGCTCAACCCTACCAGGGTCTGGGGCCAACGTCCTGACTTTC	CASSTLPGSGANVLTF
few	NA	TRBV20-1	TRBJ2-1	TGCAGTGCTAGAGCGGATGAGCAGTTCTTC	CSARADEQFF
few	TRBD1	TRBV28	TRBJ1-2	TGTGCCAGCAAGGTCCAGGGGGCGCGTGGCGGCTACACCTTC	CASKVQGARGGYTF
NA	NA	TRBV5-1	TRBJ2-5	TGCGCCAGCAGCTCGTACACCCCCGGGGAGACCCAGTACTTC	CASSSYTPGETQYF
few	TRBD2	TRBV29-1	TRBJ2-3	TGCAGCGTTGCCGGGAGGGCCACAGATACGCAGTATTTT	CSVAGRATDTQYF
NA	NA	TRBV21-1	TRBJ2-5	TGTGCCAGCAGCCAGGGCCGGGAGACCCAGTACTTC	CASSQGRETQYF
few	NA	TRBV28	TRBJ2-7	TGTGCCAGCAGGACAGCCCCCTACGAGCAGTACTTC	CASRTAPYEQYF
few	TRBD2	TRBV7-2	TRBJ2-7	TGTGCCAGCAGCTTAGTGGCGGGGGAGGTTGACGAGCAGTACTTC	CASSLVAGEVDEQYF
NA	NA	TRBV2	TRBJ2-1	TGTGCCAGCCAAGGACTACTAGTCTCCGCACACGAGCAGTTCTTC	CASQGLLVSAHEQFF
NA	TRBD1	TRBV5-1	TRBJ2-1	TGCGCCAGCAGCAAAGGACAGGGGTTAAGCAATGAGCAGTTCTTC	CASSKGQGLSNEQFF
few	TRBD2	TRBV7-2	TRBJ2-1	TGTGCCAGTAGAGCGGGGCCCCTCTCCTACAATGAGCAGTTCTTC	CASRAGPLSYNEQFF
NA	NA	TRBV7-2	TRBJ2-7	TGTGCCAGCAGCTTACAGGACACGGGCGAGCAGTACTTC	CASSLQDTGEQYF
NA	NA	TRBV28	TRBJ2-5	TGTGCCAGCACCGTACAGGGAAGGGAGACCCAGTACTTC	CASTVQGRETQYF
few	NA	TRBV28	TRBJ2-7	TGTGCCAGCAGTTTACCCTCCGAGAGACAGCGAATAAGCTTC	CASSLPSERQRISF
few	NA	TRBV10-3	TRBJ2-3	TGTGCCATCAGGAACCCCTCCCGCGGCACAGATACGCAGTATTTT	CAIRNPSRGTDTQYF
few	TRBD2	TRBV30	TRBJ2-5	TGTGCCTGGAGTGAGGGAGCGGGAGCCGGGACCCAGTACTTC	CAWSEGAGAGTQYF
NA	TRBD1	TRBV6-6	TRBJ1-2	TGTGCCAGCAGACAGGGGATGGCCTATGGCTACACCTTC	CASRQGMAYGYTF
NA	NA	TRBV10-1	TRBJ1-4	TGCGCCAGTCGTTCGACAGGAGAGGAAAAACTGTTTTTT	CASRSTGEEKLFF
few	NA	TRBV21-1	TRBJ2-7	TGTGCCAGCAGGGGGACAGAGCCTCCCTACGAGCAGTACTTC	CASRGTEPPYEQYF
NA	NA	TRBV2	TRBJ2-4	TGTGCCAGCAGTGGCAGGGCCAAAAACATTCAGTACTTC	CASSGRAKNIQYF
NA	TRBD2	TRBV19	TRBJ2-3	TGTGCCAGTATGAAGACTAGCTCCCGCGATACGCAGTATTTT	CASMKTSSRDTQYF